Reported below is one T cell receptor beta chain. The record originates from a study of T cell responses to AZD1222 COVID-19 vaccine. This CDR3 region has 14 residues. V lost 5 bases, J lost 7 bases, and 7 bases stayed unmatched. From germline, CDR1 is MDHEN and CDR2 SYDVKM. Profiled with immunoSEQ multiplex PCR; TCRdb holds only in-frame clones, not every one. Of more than 20,000 clones listed, roughly 87% are singletons. Sample: peripheral blood, taken 28 days after the second AZD1222 dose. This TCR came from an adult who received the AZD1222 COVID-19 vaccine. The chain couples TRBV28 to TRBJ2-1; 8 bases are shared with TRBD2. This CDR3 reads CASSTGTSRNEQFF. CDR3 sequence (DNA): TGTGCCAGCAGTACAGGGACTAGTCGTAATGAGCAGTTCTTC.